This TCR beta chain derives from a study of low-dose radiotherapy and immunotherapy resistance in tumors. For the study at large: Over 26 weeks, cohort 2 got 1 Gy every two weeks, reaching 13 Gy.

CDR1 is DFQATT and CDR2 is SNEGSKA in the germline V gene (reference sequence). Trimming at V came to 3 bases and at J to 5 bases, leaving 6 bases not matched to a gene. CDR3 size: 13 residues. With TRAV- and TRBV-specific primers, first-strand cDNA was made, covering the alpha and beta chains. A constant-region primer paired with the V-primer adapter amplified TCRs over about 20 PCR cycles. After the mRNA was isolated, it was amplified using in vitro transcription. TCRdb passed the reads through MiXCR, listing each CDR3 protein once. The repertoire holds under 95,000 distinct CDR3 sequences, with less than 20% as singletons. In this sample, this clonotype turned up many times. Noted time point: after trial treatment. Treatment described: LDRT plus nivolumab, ipilimumab, low-dose cyclophosphamide and aspirin (RACIN trial). Ipilimumab, nivolumab, aspirin, low-dose cyclophosphamide and low-dose radiotherapy were administered to donors. All eligible patients presented with advanced solid tumors that contained no tumor-infiltrating lymphocytes.

The V call is TRBV20-1, the J call TRBJ2-7; 8 bases match TRBD1. This clonotype was obtained from a male donor with prostate cancer. The specimen comprised PBMCs, sampled after low-dose radiotherapy plus immunotherapy. CDR3: CSARAGGGDEQYF. Written as DNA, the CDR3 is TGCAGTGCTAGGGCAGGGGGCGGCGACGAGCAGTACTTC.